Listed here are 32 T cell receptor beta chains from one sample, sequenced in a study of T cell responses to AZD1222 COVID-19 vaccine. TCRdb keeps only in-frame clones here, not all; method: immunoSEQ multiplex PCR. The data contain approximately 140,000 clones, about nine tenths of them singletons. The specimen was peripheral blood, collected on day 0 of AZD1222 vaccination. All receptors derive from an adult in good health.

This chain connects TRBV19 to TRBJ2-2; 12 nucleotides align to TRBD2. Trimming removed 5 bases from V and 4 bases from J; junction bases left unmatched: 8. The germline gives CDR1 LNHDA, CDR2 SQIVND (reference sequence). The CDR3 is 17 residues long. CDR3: CASSPRLLAGGTGELFF. CDR3 DNA: TGTGCCAGTAGTCCCAGGCTACTAGCGGGGGGCACCGGGGAGCTGTTTTTT.

The V and J genes are TRBV5-1 and TRBJ1-1; 8 bases are a match to TRBD1. Germline V gives CDR1 SGHRS, CDR2 YFSETQ. CDR3 length equals 15 residues. J gave up 1 base and V 1 base, and 3 bases lay outside the gene matches. In DNA form, the CDR3 reads TGCGCCAGCAGCTTGACCGGGACAGGGAACACTGAAGCTTTCTTT. Encoded protein: CASSLTGTGNTEAFF.

This chain connects TRBV28 to TRBJ1-2; 7 bases fit TRBD1. Trimming removed 6 bases from V and 0 bases from J; junction bases left unmatched: 10. Germline CDR1 and CDR2: MDHEN and SYDVKM. There are 16 residues in the CDR3. The CDR3 is CASRKKPGQPNYGYTF. Written as DNA, the CDR3 is TGTGCCAGCAGAAAAAAACCGGGACAGCCTAACTATGGCTACACCTTC.

This chain joins TRBV7-2 and TRBJ1-4, with 7 bases matching TRBD1. CDR3 length equals 14 residues. Germline V gene sequence: CDR1 SGHTA, CDR2 FQGNSA. Losses at the gene ends were 5 bases for V and 4 bases for J; bases not matched to a gene: 4. The CDR3 DNA reads TGTGCCAGCAGCCCAGGGGGGGTTAATGAAAAACTGTTTTTT. Translated, it gives CASSPGGVNEKLFF.

The V gene is TRBV4-1, the J gene TRBJ2-7; D is unresolved. Per the germline V gene, CDR1 is MGHRA and CDR2 is YSYEKL. This CDR3 comprises 17 residues. Trimming took 0 bases from V and 0 from J, leaving 15 bases between them. CDR3 DNA: TGCGCCAGCAGCCAAGATCCCGGCTCCCGAAGCTCCTACGAGCAGTACTTC. Amino acid sequence: CASSQDPGSRSSYEQYF.

The CDR3 DNA is TGTGCCAGCAGCTTAGCCCGGCGGGAGCTGTACGAGCAGTACTTC. Amino acid sequence: CASSLARRELYEQYF. The chain recombines TRBV7-2 with TRBJ2-7; the match to TRBD2 covers 7 bases. Germline V gene sequence: CDR1 SGHTA, CDR2 FQGNSA. V gave up 0 bases and J gave up 4 bases; unmatched junction bases: 6. The CDR3 has 15 residues.

The chain recombines TRBV28 with TRBJ1-2, with 8 bases that match TRBD1. Looked up from germline, CDR1 is MDHEN and CDR2 is SYDVKM. The length of the CDR3 is 15 residues. J gave up 7 bases and V 4 bases, and 11 bases lay outside the gene matches. The CDR3 loop is CASSSYDRGLSGYTF. The CDR3 bases are TGTGCCAGCAGTTCGTACGACAGGGGCCTTAGTGGCTACACCTTC.

This chain links TRBV7-9 with TRBJ2-5; D is ambiguous. CDR1 SEHNR and CDR2 FQNEAQ come from the germline V gene (reference sequence). Trimming shortened V by 2 bases and J by 7 bases, and 8 bases separated the two germline ends. The length of the CDR3 is 12 residues. The CDR3 bases are TGTGCCAGCAGCTTACTTTGGGGGACCCAGTACTTC. Amino acid sequence: CASSLLWGTQYF.

V gene TRBV5-5 combines with J gene TRBJ1-1, with D maybe TRBD1 (5 bases). The CDR3 contains 15 residues. The V gene's germline CDR1 is SGHKS and CDR2 YYEKEE (reference sequence). The V gene lost 2 bases and the J gene lost 10 bases, with 21 bases spanning the gap. CDR3 protein: CASSFLLGEGARAFF. DNA of the CDR3: TGTGCCAGCAGCTTCCTCTTGGGGGAGGGTGCTCGAGCTTTCTTT. Together with reference TRBV5-5 and TRBJ1-1, the CDR3 gives the full variable domain: DAGVTQSPTHLIKTRGQQVTLRCSPISGHKSVSWYQQVLGQGPQFIFQYYEKEERGRGNFPDRFSARQFPNYSSELNVNALLLGDSALYLCASSFLLGEGARAFFGQGTRLTVV.

V usage is TRBV12-3 or TRBV12-4 and J usage is TRBJ1-2; unclear D gene. The ends were cut back, 2 bases at V and 4 bases at J, with 8 bases in the middle. The CDR3 has 13 amino acids. CDR3 sequence: CASSLRQGYGYTF. As DNA, the CDR3 is TGTGCCAGCAGTTTAAGGCAAGGCTATGGCTACACCTTC.

This rearrangement joins TRBV6-2 or TRBV6-3 to TRBJ2-7, with 9 bases matching TRBD2. Germline V gene lookup returns CDR1 MNHEY and CDR2 SVGEGT. Germline trimming cut 0 bases from V and 4 bases from J; bases unmatched to any gene: 16. CDR3 length: 19 amino acids. The CDR3 DNA follows: TGTGCCAGCAGTTACTCTTCGGGACTAGCCTCCAAGGAAACATACGAGCAGTACTTC. Translated, it gives CASSYSSGLASKETYEQYF.

This clone was counted between two and nine times. The chain employs TRBV9 and TRBJ2-7; D tentatively fits TRBD1 or TRBD2 (7 bases each). V was pared by 4 bases and J by 6 bases, with 14 bases between. The germline CDR1 and CDR2 sequences are SGDLS and YYNGEE. The CDR3 totals 13 residues. The CDR3 sequence is CASSPGGGSEQYF. The CDR3 DNA reads as TGTGCCAGCAGCCCAGGGGGGGGAAGCGAGCAGTACTTC.

The V call is TRBV7-9, the J call TRBJ1-2; D unresolved. The germline gives CDR1 SEHNR, CDR2 FQNEAQ (reference sequence). The CDR3 contains 15 residues. V gave up 2 bases and J gave up 2 bases, with 12 bases separating them. The CDR3 region is CASSLNPLINYGYTF. The CDR3 DNA is TGTGCCAGCAGCTTAAATCCCTTAATCAACTATGGCTACACCTTC. The complete variable domain, with remaining parts taken from reference TRBV7-9 and TRBJ1-2, reads DTGVSQNPRHKITKRGQNVTFRCDPISEHNRLYWYRQTLGQGPEFLTYFQNEAQLEKSRLLSDRFSAERPKGSFSTLEIQRTEQGDSAMYLCASSLNPLINYGYTFGSGTRLTVV.

This sequence joins TRBV4-3 and TRBJ1-3; no definite D call. The CDR3 totals 17 residues. Germline V gives CDR1 LGHNA, CDR2 YSLEER. With 0 bases removed from V and 0 bases from J, the gap between germline ends came to 12 bases. CDR3 sequence (DNA): TGCGCCAGCAGCCAAGATTGGACGGCCCGCTCTGGAAACACCATATATTTT. Its protein is CASSQDWTARSGNTIYF.

In this sample, this clone turned up a few times. The rearrangement uses TRBV6-2 or TRBV6-3 and TRBJ1-5; 7 bases fit TRBD1. V lost 2 bases and J lost 3; bases outside the gene matches: 7. Germline CDR1 and CDR2: MNHEY and SVGEGT. The CDR3 is 16 residues long. Here the CDR3 DNA reads TGTGCCAGCAGTTACGTGACAGGGACCAACAATCAGCCCCAGCATTTT. This sequence encodes CASSYVTGTNNQPQHF.

The chain uses TRBV27 and TRBJ2-7, with 9 bases aligning to TRBD1. CDR1 and CDR2 from the germline V gene are MNHEY and SMNVEV (reference sequence). The CDR3 has 14 amino acids. The trim removed 6 bases at V and 5 bases at J, leaving 8 bases unmatched. The DNA of the CDR3 is TGTGCCAGCAGCCTACAGGGGGCTCGGAACGAGCAGTACTTC. It is translated as CASSLQGARNEQYF.

The CDR3 reads CASSSTAGRSYGYTF. The CDR3 bases are TGTGCCAGCAGCTCTACCGCGGGACGCTCCTATGGCTACACCTTC. The V call is TRBV12-1, the J call TRBJ1-2. TRBV12-1 is a listed pseudogene. The CDR3 is 15 amino acids.

This chain connects TRBV7-2 to TRBJ2-7, with D perhaps TRBD1 or TRBD2 (5 bases each). The CDR3 contains 14 residues. The V end was cut by 0 bases, the J end by 5 bases, with 11 bases between. CDR1 is SGHTA, CDR2 FQGNSA, per germline. The CDR3 sequence: CASSLAPGTNEQYF. CDR3 bases: TGTGCCAGCAGCTTAGCTCCAGGGACCAACGAGCAGTACTTC. Using reference TRBV7-2 and TRBJ2-7 for the parts outside the CDR3, the full variable domain is GAGVSQSPSNKVTEKGKDVELRCDPISGHTALYWYRQSLGQGLEFLIYFQGNSAPDKSGLPSDRFSAERTGGSVSTLTIQRTQQEDSAVYLCASSLAPGTNEQYFGPGTRLTVT.

This clone has just a few counts. This chain connects TRBV6-5 to TRBJ2-7; D is possibly TRBD2 (6 bases). The CDR3 has 15 amino acids. Trimming took 5 bases from V and 0 from J, leaving 14 bases between them. Germline lookup yields CDR1 MNHEY and CDR2 SVGAGI. CDR3 nucleotides: TGTGCCAGCAGTCCCTCAGCGGGCAGCTCCTACGAGCAGTACTTC. Translating gives CASSPSAGSSYEQYF.

The chain recombines TRBV11-3 with TRBJ1-1; D gene uncertain. Looked up from germline, CDR1 is SGHNT and CDR2 is YENEEA. The CDR3 runs 13 residues. Deletions cut 1 base from V and 6 bases from J, with 9 bases between. This CDR3 is CASSLGDESEAFF. The CDR3 region has the DNA TGTGCCAGCAGCTTAGGTGACGAGTCTGAAGCTTTCTTT.

The chain employs TRBV7-9 and TRBJ2-7, with unresolved D. Germline CDR1 SEHNR, CDR2 FQNEAQ (reference sequence). Between the trimmed V and J ends, which lost 1 base and 1 base, there was a span of 8 bases. The CDR3 extends over 14 amino acids. The DNA for the CDR3 is TGTGCCAGCAGCTTAGGAACAGCTTCCTACGAGCAGTACTTC. Translation: CASSLGTASYEQYF.

This chain connects TRBV6-2 or TRBV6-3 to TRBJ2-7, with D tentatively TRBD1 (6 bases). The germline CDR1 and CDR2 sequences are MNHEY and SVGEGT. The CDR3 consists of 18 residues. Trimming shortened V by 4 bases and J by 0 bases, and 22 bases separated the two germline ends. CDR3 in DNA: TGTGCCAGCAGTTTAAGACAGGTAACCCGAGTAAGCTCCTACGAGCAGTACTTC. Translation gives CASSLRQVTRVSSYEQYF.

CDR3 nucleotides: TGTGCTAGTGGCAAGGAAAATAGCAATCAGCCCCAGCATTTT. Amino acid sequence: CASGKENSNQPQHF. The gene calls are TRBV12-5 and TRBJ1-5; D not certain. This CDR3 has 14 amino acids. Deletions cut 6 bases from V and 0 bases from J, with 9 bases between. The germline CDR1 and CDR2 sequences are LGHNT and FRNRAP.

The genes are TRBV4-2 and TRBJ1-1; weak D call: TRBD1 (6 bases). Trimming removed 0 bases at V and 10 bases at J, with 15 bases between. Germline assignment: CDR1 LGHNA and CDR2 YNFKEQ. The CDR3 has 14 amino acids. CDR3 nucleotide sequence: TGTGCCAGCAGCCAAGATCAGGACAGTAGGGTAGCTTTCTTT. Translated, it gives CASSQDQDSRVAFF.

This sequence joins TRBV7-3 and TRBJ2-6, with D perhaps being TRBD1 or TRBD2 (6 bases each). V shed 5 bases and J shed 4 bases, with 12 bases lying between them. This CDR3 has 15 residues. Germline-derived CDR1 and CDR2 are SGHTA and FQGTGA. The CDR3 DNA is TGTGCCAGCAGCCCCGGGGGCGCCGGGGCCAACGTCCTGACTTTC. This gives the protein CASSPGGAGANVLTF.

This sequence joins TRBV7-2 and TRBJ2-1, with a tentative D call TRBD2 (6 bases). Trimming stripped 7 bases from V and 2 bases from J, with 15 bases between. The CDR3 sequence is 15 residues long. From germline, CDR1 is SGHTA and CDR2 FQGNSA. CDR3 region: CASTPPRGAYNEQFF. CDR3 coding DNA: TGTGCCAGCACGCCCCCGCGGGGAGCCTACAATGAGCAGTTCTTC.

This chain connects TRBV28 to TRBJ2-1; 12 positions agree with TRBD1. The CDR3 extends over 14 amino acids. Germline V gene sequence: CDR1 MDHEN, CDR2 SYDVKM. After removal of 8 bases from V and 10 bases from J, the junction contained 9 bases not matched to a gene. The CDR3 is CASGGQGAEWEQFF. CDR3 nucleotides: TGTGCCAGCGGGGGACAGGGGGCGGAATGGGAGCAGTTCTTC. Full variable domain (missing parts from reference TRBV28 and TRBJ2-1): DVKVTQSSRYLVKRTGEKVFLECVQDMDHENMFWYRQDPGLGLRLIYFSYDVKMKEKGDIPEGYSVSREKKERFSLILESASTNQTSMYLCASGGQGAEWEQFFGPGTRLTVL.

The chain joins TRBV5-4 to TRBJ1-2, with 7 bases identical to TRBD1. The V segment lost 9 bases and the J segment 5 bases; nucleotides outside the gene matches: 7. The CDR3 consists of 12 residues. Per germline, CDR1 SGHNT and CDR2 YYREEE (reference sequence). CDR3 DNA sequence: TGTGCCACGGTGGGGACAGATTATGGCTACACCTTC. Translation: CATVGTDYGYTF.

This chain links TRBV6-5 with TRBJ2-6; D may be TRBD2 (5 bases). The length of the CDR3 is 14 residues. V gave up 8 bases and J gave up 4 bases, with 12 bases separating them. Germline values: CDR1 MNHEY, CDR2 SVGAGI. In DNA form, the CDR3 reads TGTGCCAGCCGGGAAAGTGCCGGGGCCAACGTCCTGACTTTC. Protein product: CASRESAGANVLTF.

The chain is built from TRBV4-1 and TRBJ2-7; 8 bases fit TRBD1. The V segment lost 5 bases and the J segment 2 bases; nucleotides outside the gene matches: 8. The CDR3 is made up of 15 amino acids. The V gene's germline CDR1 is MGHRA and CDR2 YSYEKL. The chain's CDR3 is CASSARTGSPYEQYF. The CDR3, as DNA: TGCGCCAGCAGCGCTCGGACAGGGTCCCCCTACGAGCAGTACTTC.

The gene calls are TRBV27 and TRBJ2-1, with 13 bases that match TRBD2. Germline V lookup: CDR1 MNHEY, CDR2 SMNVEV (reference sequence). The CDR3 has 17 amino acids. Trimming cost V 7 bases and J 7 bases; bases outside gene matches: 13. CDR3 DNA sequence: TGTGCCAGCACCCCGGCTTATGGGACTAGCGGGATGAATGAGCAGTTCTTC. Translated: CASTPAYGTSGMNEQFF.

The V gene is TRBV27, the J gene TRBJ2-3; possible D gene TRBD2, 5 bases. CDR1 and CDR2 (germline): MNHEY, SMNVEV (reference sequence). Trimming cost V 6 bases and J 0 bases, with 22 bases left between them. The CDR3 runs to 18 residues. CDR3 nucleotide sequence: TGTGCCAGCAGACCGGGATGGACTCAACGAAAGAGCACAGATACGCAGTATTTT. Translated: CASRPGWTQRKSTDTQYF.